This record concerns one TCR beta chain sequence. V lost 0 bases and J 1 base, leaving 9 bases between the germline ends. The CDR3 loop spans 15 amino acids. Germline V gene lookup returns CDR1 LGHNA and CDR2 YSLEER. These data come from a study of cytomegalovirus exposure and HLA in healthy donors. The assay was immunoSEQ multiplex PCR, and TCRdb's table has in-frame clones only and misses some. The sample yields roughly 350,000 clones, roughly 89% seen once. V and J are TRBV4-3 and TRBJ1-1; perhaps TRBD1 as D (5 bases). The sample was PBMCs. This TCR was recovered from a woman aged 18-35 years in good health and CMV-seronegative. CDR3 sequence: CASSQDGAGNTEAFF. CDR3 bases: TGCGCCAGCAGCCAAGATGGGGCAGGGAACACTGAAGCTTTCTTT.